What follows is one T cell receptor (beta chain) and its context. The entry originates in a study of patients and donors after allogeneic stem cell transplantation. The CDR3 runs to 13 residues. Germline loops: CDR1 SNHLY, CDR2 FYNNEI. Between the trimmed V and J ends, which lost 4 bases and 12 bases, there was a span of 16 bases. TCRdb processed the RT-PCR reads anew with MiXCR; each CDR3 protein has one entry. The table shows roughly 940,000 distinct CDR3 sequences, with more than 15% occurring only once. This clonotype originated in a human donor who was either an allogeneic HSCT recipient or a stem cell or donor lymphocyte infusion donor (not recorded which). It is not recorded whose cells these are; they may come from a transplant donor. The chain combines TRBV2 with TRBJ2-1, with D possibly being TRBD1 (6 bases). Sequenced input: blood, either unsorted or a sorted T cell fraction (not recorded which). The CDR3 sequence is CASSVDEGGRQFF. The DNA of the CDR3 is TGTGCCAGCAGTGTGGATGAAGGGGGTAGGCAGTTCTTC.